The present TCR beta chain was sequenced within a study of T cells expressing NK-cell markers. The study, taken as a whole, reports: Whether expanded NKG2C+ T cell clones were HCMV-specific remained unclear.

Germline CDR1 GTSNPN, CDR2 SVGIG (reference sequence). This CDR3 spans 15 amino acids. For this clonotype: Antigen: not known.

TCRdb derives one entry per CDR3 protein from the 5' RACE reads, leaving out DNA. Here the sample table reports 500,000 to 700,000 distinct CDR3 sequences. The chain joins TRBV30 to TRBJ2-3; the TCRdb call, TRBD1, lacks DNA for checking. The sample was blood T cells: a sorted CD56 or NKG2C T cell subset, CD4+ or CD8+ T cells, or bulk PBMC T cells (not recorded which). This clonotype was obtained from a man aged 18 to 35 in good health. CDR3 sequence: CAWSKTDSDSDTQYF.